Below are 20 T cell receptor beta chains sequenced from a single sample in a study of blood T cell repertoires in COVID-19. Some clones are missing from TCRdb's copy, which holds only in-frame ones; the method was immunoSEQ multiplex PCR. The sample contains around 330,000 clones, approximately 88% of which appear only once. Sequenced material: peripheral blood. These receptors originate from a woman aged 50 to 60 with active or convalescent COVID-19.

The chain is built from TRBV12-3 or TRBV12-4 and TRBJ1-1; D gene ambiguous. The V end lost 7 bases, the J end lost 4 bases, and 10 bases lay between the germline ends. There are 12 residues in the CDR3. As DNA, the CDR3 is TGTGCCAGCACGCCCGGGGTCACTGAAGCTTTCTTT. Protein: CASTPGVTEAFF.

This clone was observed a single time. The chain links TRBV27 to TRBJ1-2; D possibly corresponds to TRBD1 (6 bases). CDR3 length: 13 residues. The germline gives CDR1 MNHEY, CDR2 SMNVEV (reference sequence). V lost 6 bases to trimming and J lost 7 bases, with 15 bases between them. This CDR3 reads CASRTPGASGYTF. CDR3 DNA: TGTGCCAGCAGGACCCCAGGGGCTAGTGGCTACACCTTC.

J is TRBJ1-6 and V is TRBV5-8; D remains ambiguous. CDR1 and CDR2 (germline): SGHTS, YDEGEE. Trimming stripped 4 bases from V and 0 bases from J, with 17 bases between. The CDR3 is 18 residues long. DNA of the CDR3: TGTGCCAGCAGCCTGCGGGTCGGCTCTGGCTCCTATAATTCACCCCTCCACTTT. Amino acid sequence: CASSLRVGSGSYNSPLHF.

This chain uses TRBV7-2 with TRBJ2-7, with 10 nucleotides matching TRBD1. From germline, CDR1 is SGHTA and CDR2 FQGNSA. V lost 6 bases and J lost 5; bases outside the gene matches: 10. The CDR3 contains 15 residues. The CDR3 coding sequence is TGTGCCAGCAGGGGCTTCGGGACAGGGGCCCACGAGCAGTACTTC. Translated: CASRGFGTGAHEQYF.

This sequence joins TRBV5-1 and TRBJ2-3; 11 nucleotides align to TRBD2. V lost 0 bases to trimming and J lost 6 bases; unmatched junction nucleotides: 6. This CDR3 contains 16 residues. Germline CDR1 is SGHRS and CDR2 is YFSETQ. The CDR3 reads CASSLGTSGSRDTQYF. The CDR3 DNA reads TGCGCCAGCAGCTTGGGTACTAGCGGGAGTCGGGATACGCAGTATTTT. Variable domain in full (rest from reference TRBV5-1 and TRBJ2-3): KAGVTQTPRYLIKTRGQQVTLSCSPISGHRSVSWYQQTPGQGLQFLFEYFSETQRNKGNFPGRFSGRQFSNSRSEMNVSTLELGDSALYLCASSLGTSGSRDTQYFGPGTRLTVL.

The gene calls are TRBV3-1 (or the pseudogene TRBV3-2) and TRBJ1-2; 11 bases map to TRBD1. This CDR3 region has 15 residues. V lost 4 bases to trimming and J lost 4 bases; unmatched junction nucleotides: 5. Germline V CDR1 and CDR2: LGHDT, YNNKEL (reference sequence). The CDR3 is CASSPGQGAPYGYTF. The CDR3 DNA sequence: TGTGCCAGCAGCCCCGGACAGGGGGCCCCCTATGGCTACACCTTC.

The chain has TRBV19 and TRBJ2-1, with 11 bases lining up with TRBD2. The CDR3 covers 15 residues. V dropped 6 bases and J dropped 6; count of bases not matched to a gene: 7. Germline V CDR1 and CDR2: LNHDA, SQIVND (reference sequence). The CDR3 sequence: CASSATSGSPNEQFF. CDR3 DNA sequence: TGTGCCAGTAGCGCAACTAGCGGGAGTCCCAATGAGCAGTTCTTC.

The gene calls are TRBV23-1 and TRBJ2-7, with D tentatively TRBD2 (6 bases). TRBV23-1 is an open reading frame, and its role is uncertain. This CDR3 has 16 amino acids. Between the trimmed V and J ends, which lost 0 bases and 3 bases, there was a span of 15 bases. CDR3 nucleotide sequence: TGCGCCAGCAGTCAATCCGAACCGACTAGTATCTACGAGCAGTACTTC. Translation: CASSQSEPTSIYEQYF.

The chain combines TRBV7-3 with TRBJ2-3; D gene ambiguous. Trimming left V 5 bases short and J 4 bases short, with 19 bases between. Germline CDR1 and CDR2: SGHTA and FQGTGA. The CDR3 consists of 16 residues. The CDR3 here is CASSPSSPTISDTQYF. The CDR3 DNA reads as TGTGCCAGCAGCCCCTCAAGTCCTACGATTTCAGATACGCAGTATTTT. Looking up the rest from reference TRBV7-3 and TRBJ2-3 gives the full variable domain: GAGVSQTPSNKVTEKGKYVELRCDPISGHTALYWYRQSLGQGPEFLIYFQGTGAADDSGLPNDRFFAVRPEGSVSTLKIQRTERGDSAVYLCASSPSSPTISDTQYFGPGTRLTVL.

The chain is built from TRBV7-9 and TRBJ2-7; TRBD2 matches 8 bases. Germline V gene sequence: CDR1 SEHNR, CDR2 FQNEAQ (reference sequence). The J segment lost 1 base and the V segment lost 5 bases, leaving 4 bases of the junction unmatched. The CDR3 is 14 amino acids. The CDR3 region has the DNA TGTGCCAGCAGCCGACTAGCGACTTCCTACGAGCAGTACTTC. Translating gives CASSRLATSYEQYF.

The chain uses TRBV2 and TRBJ1-1; D might be TRBD1 (5 bases). The germline V gene encodes CDR1 SNHLY and CDR2 FYNNEI. The V gene lost 2 bases and the J gene lost 0 bases, with 10 bases spanning the gap. The CDR3 is 15 residues long. CDR3 amino acids: CASSESAGVNTEAFF. The CDR3 coding sequence is TGTGCCAGCAGTGAATCGGCGGGGGTGAACACTGAAGCTTTCTTT.

This clone was found a few times. V gene TRBV18 combines with J gene TRBJ1-4; the D is unclear. The V and J ends lost 3 bases and 7 bases respectively, with 9 bases between them. Germline CDR1 is KGHSH and CDR2 is LQKENI. CDR3 size: 13 residues. In nucleotides, the CDR3 is TGTGCCAGCTCACCCCCGGGAACTGAAAAACTGTTTTTT. Translated, it gives CASSPPGTEKLFF.

The chain links TRBV6-6 to TRBJ2-7, with 12 bases aligning to TRBD1. Germline-derived CDR1 and CDR2 are MNHNY and SVGAGI (reference sequence). Trimming cost V 5 bases and J 7 bases; bases outside gene matches: 9. The CDR3 extends over 15 amino acids. The CDR3: CASSPPGQGAREQYF. CDR3 coding DNA: TGTGCCAGCAGTCCTCCGGGACAGGGGGCGCGTGAGCAGTACTTC.

This clone has only one observation. The chain recombines TRBV9 with TRBJ2-2; D is perhaps TRBD1 (6 bases). The V gene lost 4 bases and the J gene lost 1 base, with 14 bases spanning the gap. Germline V CDR1 and CDR2: SGDLS, YYNGEE. The CDR3 length is 16 residues. In DNA form, the CDR3 reads TGTGCCAGCAGCCCTTCGACAGGCCAGAACACCGGGGAGCTGTTTTTT. Protein sequence: CASSPSTGQNTGELFF.

This clone has more than one count but fewer than ten. The chain combines TRBV30 with TRBJ1-4, with TRBD1 matching 7 bases. J gave up 4 bases and V 2 bases, and 7 bases lay outside the gene matches. The germline V gene has CDR1 GTSNPN and CDR2 SVGIG (reference sequence). This CDR3 is built from 15 residues. CDR3: CAWSSGGLLNEKLFF. The CDR3 DNA reads as TGTGCCTGGAGTTCAGGGGGACTCCTTAATGAAAAACTGTTTTTT. Full variable domain (missing parts from reference TRBV30 and TRBJ1-4): SQTIHQWPATLVQPVGSPLSLECTVEGTSNPNLYWYRQAAGRGLQLLFYSVGIGQISSEVPQNLSASRPQDRQFILSSKKLLLSDSGFYLCAWSSGGLLNEKLFFGSGTQLSVL.

The chain's CDR3 is CASSLGTADNSPLHF. Written as DNA, the CDR3 is TGTGCCAGCAGCCTTGGGACAGCCGATAATTCACCCCTCCACTTT. The V call is TRBV28, the J call TRBJ1-6, with 7 bases lining up with TRBD1. CDR1 MDHEN and CDR2 SYDVKM come from the germline V gene. The CDR3 length is 15 residues. V gave up 6 bases and J gave up 5 bases; unmatched junction bases: 7.

V usage is TRBV10-3 and J usage is TRBJ2-5; weak D call: TRBD2 (5 bases). Trimming shortened V by 4 bases and J by 2 bases, and 8 bases separated the two germline ends. Germline CDR1 reads ENHRY; CDR2 reads SYGVKD. The length of the CDR3 is 13 residues. CDR3 sequence (DNA): TGTGCCATCAGTGGGGGAGCTCAAGAGACCCAGTACTTC. Translated: CAISGGAQETQYF.

The genes are TRBV5-1 and TRBJ2-7; tentatively, D is TRBD2 (6 bases). There are 14 residues in the CDR3. Germline values: CDR1 SGHRS, CDR2 YFSETQ. Trimming removed 4 bases from V and 4 bases from J, with 15 bases in between. Written as DNA, the CDR3 is TGCGCCAGCAGCCCGGGACCCCGGGAGTACGAGCAGTACTTC. This translates into CASSPGPREYEQYF.

The J gene is TRBJ1-2, the V gene TRBV19, with D tentatively TRBD1 (5 bases). CDR3 length: 13 residues. CDR1 is LNHDA and CDR2 is SQIVND in the germline V gene (reference sequence). V lost 3 bases and J lost 4, with 9 bases in between. The CDR3 is CASSIIGGYGYTF. The CDR3 nucleotides are TGTGCCAGTAGTATTATCGGGGGCTATGGCTACACCTTC. The entire variable domain, with the rest obtained from reference TRBV19 and TRBJ1-2, is as follows: DGGITQSPKYLFRKEGQNVTLSCEQNLNHDAMYWYRQDPGQGLRLIYYSQIVNDFQKGDIAEGYSVSREKKESFPLTVTSAQKNPTAFYLCASSIIGGYGYTFGSGTRLTVV.

The chain is built from TRBV11-2 and TRBJ2-5; 10 positions match TRBD2. This CDR3 is 17 amino acids long. Germline V gene lookup returns CDR1 SGHAT and CDR2 FQNNGV. V was pared by 1 base and J by 0 bases, with 5 bases of the junction left unmatched. CDR3 residues: CASSLGLAGEYQETQYF. The CDR3 DNA reads TGTGCCAGCAGCTTAGGGCTAGCGGGGGAGTACCAAGAGACCCAGTACTTC.